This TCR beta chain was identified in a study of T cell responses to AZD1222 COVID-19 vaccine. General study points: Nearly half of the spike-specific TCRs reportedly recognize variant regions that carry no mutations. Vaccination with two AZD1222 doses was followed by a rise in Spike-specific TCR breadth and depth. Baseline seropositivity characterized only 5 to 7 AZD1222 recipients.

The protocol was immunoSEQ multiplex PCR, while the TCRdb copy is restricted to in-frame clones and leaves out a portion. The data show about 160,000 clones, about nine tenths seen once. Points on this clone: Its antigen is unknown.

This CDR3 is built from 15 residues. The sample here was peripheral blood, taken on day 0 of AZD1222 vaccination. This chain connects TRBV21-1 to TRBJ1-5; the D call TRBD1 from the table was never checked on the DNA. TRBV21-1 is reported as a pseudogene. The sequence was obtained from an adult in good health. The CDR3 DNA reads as TGTGCCAGCAGCAAATCCTACAGTAGCAATCAGCCCCAGCATTTT. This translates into CASSKSYSSNQPQHF.